Sequencing of this T cell receptor beta chain was carried out in a study of CD8+ T cells in alopecia areata. This clone was detected a few times. The germline V gene has CDR1 SQVTM and CDR2 ANQGSEA. The CDR3 runs to 12 residues. With V trimmed by 7 bases and J by 6 bases, 2 bases remained unmatched. Sequencing templates came from extracted RNA that was reverse transcribed into cDNA. Profiling relied on immunoSEQ multiplex PCR, and the TCRdb table lists in-frame clones only, not all of them. Altogether 140,000 or so clones are present, 45% to 60% being singletons, with the ten largest covering roughly 0.99%.

The chain couples TRBV29-1 to TRBJ2-1, with 11 positions matching TRBD1. The sequencing here drew on CD4+ T cells sorted from blood, taken at week 0. The origin of this receptor is a human donor with alopecia areata. The CDR3 loop reads CSAGTGGNEQFF. The DNA for the CDR3 is TGCAGCGCTGGGACAGGGGGCAATGAGCAGTTCTTC.